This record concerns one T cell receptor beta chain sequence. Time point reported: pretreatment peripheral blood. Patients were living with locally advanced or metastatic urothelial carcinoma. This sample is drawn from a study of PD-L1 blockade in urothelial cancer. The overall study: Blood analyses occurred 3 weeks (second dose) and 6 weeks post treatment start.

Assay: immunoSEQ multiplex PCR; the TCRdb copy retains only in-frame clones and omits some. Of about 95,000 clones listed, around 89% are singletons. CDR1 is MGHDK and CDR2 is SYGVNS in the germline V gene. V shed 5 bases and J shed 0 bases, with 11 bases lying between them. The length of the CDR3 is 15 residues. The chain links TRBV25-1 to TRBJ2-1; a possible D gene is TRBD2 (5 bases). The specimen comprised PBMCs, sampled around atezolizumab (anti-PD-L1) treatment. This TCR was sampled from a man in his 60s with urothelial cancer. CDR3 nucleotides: TGTGCCAGCAGTATGTCTGGGAGCTCCTACAATGAGCAGTTCTTC. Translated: CASSMSGSSYNEQFF. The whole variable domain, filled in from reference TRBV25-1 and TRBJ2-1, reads EADIYQTPRYLVIGTGKKITLECSQTMGHDKMYWYQQDPGMELHLIHYSYGVNSTEKGDLSSESTVSRIRTEHFPLTLESARPSHTSQYLCASSMSGSSYNEQFFGPGTRLTVL.